One sample yielded the 18 T cell receptor beta chains listed below, sequenced in a study of Tregs in tolerant kidney transplant recipients. The method was immunoSEQ multiplex PCR; TCRdb's version includes in-frame clones alone and lacks a portion of them. The table includes approximately 90,000 clones, approximately 90% detected once. The sample consisted of CD8+ T cells from blood. The origin of the receptors is a human donor in good health.

The V gene is TRBV30, the J gene TRBJ1-5, with D tentatively TRBD1 (5 bases). This CDR3 contains 15 residues. The germline V gene encodes CDR1 GTSNPN and CDR2 SVGIG (reference sequence). V shed 0 bases and J shed 7 bases, with 16 bases lying between them. CDR3 sequence (DNA): TGTGCCTGGAGTGTAGCAGTGGAGGCAGGGCAGCCCCAGCATTTT. Translated: CAWSVAVEAGQPQHF.

The chain has TRBV6-5 and TRBJ1-1; D remains ambiguous. Trimming pared 0 bases from V and 7 bases from J, leaving 12 bases between. CDR1 and CDR2 from the germline V gene are MNHEY and SVGAGI. This CDR3 has 14 residues. CDR3 DNA sequence: TGTGCCAGCAGTTACTCCGCCGCCGGTCATGAAGCTTTCTTT. Translation gives CASSYSAAGHEAFF.

The chain couples TRBV19 to TRBJ1-2; D gene ambiguous. From germline, CDR1 is LNHDA and CDR2 SQIVND (reference sequence). V lost 0 bases, J lost 4 bases, and 15 bases lay in between. This CDR3 has 16 amino acids. The CDR3 loop reads CASSIDIEEGGYGYTF. The CDR3 DNA is TGTGCCAGTAGTATAGATATTGAGGAGGGCGGCTATGGCTACACCTTC.

CDR3 nucleotides: TGTGCCAGCAGCTTAGAGGACAGGGTGGGGGAGACCCAGTACTTC. Translating it yields CASSLEDRVGETQYF. The chain recombines TRBV7-9 with TRBJ2-5, with TRBD1 identical over 8 bases. Germline V lookup: CDR1 SEHNR, CDR2 FQNEAQ (reference sequence). V lost 1 base, J lost 5 bases, and 6 bases stayed unmatched. The CDR3 contains 15 residues.

This clone was seen a single time. The rearrangement joins TRBV14 to TRBJ2-3, with no clear D. The V gene's germline CDR1 is SGHDN and CDR2 FVKESK. This CDR3 region has 15 residues. Between the trimmed V and J ends, which lost 4 bases and 5 bases, there was a span of 16 bases. The CDR3 bases are TGTGCCAGCAGCCCCTCTTCCTTAAAGGGAGATACGCAGTATTTT. Encoded protein: CASSPSSLKGDTQYF.

This chain connects TRBV11-3 to TRBJ2-2; tentatively, D is TRBD2 (5 bases). This CDR3 spans 13 amino acids. Germline V lookup: CDR1 SGHNT, CDR2 YENEEA. The V and J ends lost 1 base and 8 bases respectively, with 8 bases between them. The CDR3 loop is CASSLGTGGELFF. CDR3 sequence (DNA): TGTGCCAGCAGCTTAGGGACGGGGGGGGAGCTGTTTTTT.

The chain uses TRBV2 and TRBJ1-5; a weak D match, TRBD1 (5 bases). Trimming shortened V by 3 bases and J by 5 bases, and 11 bases separated the two germline ends. Germline V gives CDR1 SNHLY, CDR2 FYNNEI. The CDR3 is 14 residues long. CDR3 coding DNA: TGTGCCAGCAGTGACGGCGGGGGGTATCAGCCCCAGCATTTT. Translation: CASSDGGGYQPQHF.

The chain has TRBV19 and TRBJ1-5; a possible D gene is TRBD1 (6 bases). The CDR3 spans 14 residues. Per germline, CDR1 LNHDA and CDR2 SQIVND (reference sequence). The V end lost 3 bases, the J end lost 3 bases, and 9 bases lay between the germline ends. CDR3 in amino acids: CASSIRDNNQPQHF. The CDR3 DNA reads as TGTGCCAGTAGTATCCGGGACAACAATCAGCCCCAGCATTTT.

This rearrangement joins TRBV6-5 to TRBJ2-2; possibly TRBD1 for D (5 bases). The CDR3 covers 15 residues. CDR1 is MNHEY and CDR2 is SVGAGI in the germline V gene. Trimming removed 5 bases at V and 5 bases at J, with 15 bases between. CDR3 loop: CASSGVREGTGELFF. CDR3 nucleotides: TGTGCCAGCAGTGGGGTCAGGGAAGGGACCGGGGAGCTGTTTTTT.

The chain links TRBV2 to TRBJ1-1, with D possibly being TRBD1 (5 bases). The CDR3 is made up of 14 amino acids. V lost 8 bases and J lost 5, with 18 bases in between. The V gene's germline CDR1 is SNHLY and CDR2 FYNNEI. CDR3 amino acids: CASLGVRMGTEAFF. Written as DNA, the CDR3 is TGTGCCAGCTTGGGGGTCAGGATGGGGACTGAAGCTTTCTTT.

The gene calls are TRBV7-2 and TRBJ2-7; the D is unclear. Trimming left V 5 bases short and J 3 bases short, with 5 bases between. Germline V lookup: CDR1 SGHTA, CDR2 FQGNSA. The CDR3 spans 11 residues. The CDR3 loop reads CASSPHYEQYF. The CDR3 nucleotides read TGTGCCAGCAGCCCCCACTACGAGCAGTACTTC. The whole variable domain, remainder taken from reference TRBV7-2 and TRBJ2-7, is GAGVSQSPSNKVTEKGKDVELRCDPISGHTALYWYRQSLGQGLEFLIYFQGNSAPDKSGLPSDRFSAERTGGSVSTLTIQRTQQEDSAVYLCASSPHYEQYFGPGTRLTVT.

V is TRBV27 and J is TRBJ1-1; a possible D gene is TRBD1 (5 bases). Germline V lookup: CDR1 MNHEY, CDR2 SMNVEV (reference sequence). The CDR3 loop spans 15 amino acids. The V and J ends lost 8 bases and 5 bases respectively, with 21 bases between them. The CDR3 coding sequence is TGTGCCAGCCTGCGGGCCTCACCGGGGGGTACTGAAGCTTTCTTT. It is translated as CASLRASPGGTEAFF.

The chain has TRBV27 and TRBJ1-6; D remains ambiguous. V lost 3 bases to trimming and J lost 9 bases, with 9 bases between them. The CDR3 contains 13 residues. Germline values: CDR1 MNHEY, CDR2 SMNVEV (reference sequence). The CDR3 protein is CASSLLASSPLHF. The DNA for the CDR3 is TGTGCCAGCAGTTTGCTGGCCAGTTCACCCCTCCACTTT.

The V and J genes are TRBV9 and TRBJ2-1, with 8 bases aligning to TRBD1. Unmatched junction bases numbered 6, after V lost 6 bases and J lost 1 base. CDR1 SGDLS and CDR2 YYNGEE come from the germline V gene. This CDR3 is built from 15 residues. Here the CDR3 DNA reads TGTGCCAGCACCGCAGGGGGCGAATCCTACAATGAGCAGTTCTTC. Amino acid sequence: CASTAGGESYNEQFF.

The chain combines TRBV11-2 with TRBJ2-2; 11 bases are shared with TRBD1. The CDR3 runs to 16 residues. The V and J ends lost 5 bases and 7 bases, in that order; junction bases with no gene match: 9. CDR1 SGHAT and CDR2 FQNNGV come from the germline V gene. The CDR3 DNA is TGTGCCAGCAGCCCAGCGGGACAGGGGGTGGGCGGGGAGCTGTTTTTT. Protein: CASSPAGQGVGGELFF.

This chain uses TRBV5-1 with TRBJ2-1; 11 bases agree with TRBD2. J lost 3 bases, V lost 1 base, and 9 bases had no gene match. In germline, CDR1 is SGHRS, CDR2 YFSETQ. This CDR3 region has 18 residues. The CDR3 DNA sequence: TGCGCCAGCAGCTTGTGGCTAGCGGGAGGATCAAGCTACAATGAGCAGTTCTTC. This gives the protein CASSLWLAGGSSYNEQFF.

This clone was detected only once. The chain joins TRBV18 to TRBJ2-7, with D possibly TRBD2 on 6 matching bases. The CDR3 has 14 residues. CDR1 and CDR2 (germline): KGHSH, LQKENI. The ends were cut back, 0 bases at V and 7 bases at J, with 13 bases in the middle. The CDR3 here is CASSPPRAGGEQYF. The CDR3, as DNA: TGTGCCAGCTCACCACCGAGGGCAGGAGGGGAGCAGTACTTC. The variable domain in full, completed from reference TRBV18 and TRBJ2-7, reads NAGVMQNPRHLVRRRGQEARLRCSPMKGHSHVYWYRQLPEEGLKFMVYLQKENIIDESGMPKERFSAEFPKEGPSILRIQQVVRGDSAAYFCASSPPRAGGEQYFGPGTRLTVT.

The chain uses TRBV13 and TRBJ2-7; 7 bases match TRBD1. CDR3 length: 17 residues. Germline loops: CDR1 PRHDT, CDR2 FYEKMQ (reference sequence). V lost 5 bases and J lost 4; bases outside the gene matches: 17. CDR3 protein: CASSRGTFDREFYEQYF. DNA of the CDR3: TGTGCCAGCAGCCGGGGAACATTCGACAGGGAATTTTACGAGCAGTACTTC. The full variable domain, completed using reference TRBV13 and TRBJ2-7, is AAGVIQSPRHLIKEKRETATLKCYPIPRHDTVYWYQQGPGQDPQFLISFYEKMQSDKGSIPDRFSAQQFSDYHSELNMSSLELGDSALYFCASSRGTFDREFYEQYFGPGTRLTVT.